The 26 T cell receptor beta chains listed next were all sequenced from one sample in a study of blood T cells in healthy people across ages. Alongside a J-beta primer mix, a sample-barcoded 5' primer served in a second PCR lasting roughly 7 to 11 cycles. TCRdb independently ran MiXCR on the 5' RACE reads; one entry per CDR3 protein. The data contain 650,000 to 1,000,000 distinct CDR3 sequences, approximately 35% of them seen just once; the ten biggest clones take up 10% to 15%. Sequencing was carried out using blood. These receptors all come from a man younger than 35 in good health.

This clonotype has a single count. A read error is possible here, since a much larger clone lies one base away. The V and J genes are TRBV3-1 and TRBJ2-1; D is possibly TRBD2 (6 bases). Germline V gene lookup returns CDR1 LGHDT and CDR2 YNNKEL (reference sequence). Trimming removed 8 bases at V and 9 bases at J, with 11 bases between. The CDR3 consists of 11 residues. The CDR3 sequence: CASGRYREQFF. DNA of the CDR3: TGTGCCAGCGGGAGGTATCGTGAGCAGTTCTTC.

The J gene is TRBJ2-5, the V gene TRBV12-3 or TRBV12-4; TRBD1 aligns across 10 bases. The J call is doubtful: the DNA matches TRBJ2-7 better. The CDR3 runs 14 residues. In DNA, the CDR3 is TGTGCCAGCAGCCCCGGGACAGGGGACGACGAGCAGTACTTC. Its protein product is CASSPGTGDDEQYF.

This clonotype has a count of ten or more. V usage is TRBV12-3 or TRBV12-4 and J usage is TRBJ2-7, with 8 bases aligning to TRBD1. The CDR3 is 13 amino acids. Trimming at V came to 3 bases and at J to 3 bases, leaving 1 base not matched to a gene. CDR3 residues: CASSLTGVYEQYF. In nucleotides, the CDR3 is TGTGCCAGCAGTTTGACAGGGGTCTACGAGCAGTACTTC.

This clonotype has a single count. Compared with germline, one end of the junction differs, possibly owing to a read error. The chain uses TRBV5-1 and TRBJ2-5; 7 bases are shared with TRBD2. CDR3 size: 15 residues. The germline gives CDR1 SGHRS, CDR2 YFSETQ. The DNA for the CDR3 is TGCGTCAGCAGCTTGGGAGGGCAGTACCAAGAGACCCAGTACTTC. Translating it yields CVSSLGGQYQETQYF.

In its sample, this clonotype was seen a few times. The chain has TRBV25-1 and TRBJ1-5; possible D gene TRBD1, 6 bases. The germline V and J ends were trimmed by 5 bases and 6 bases, with 14 bases remaining between them. The CDR3 covers 14 residues. The V gene's germline CDR1 is MGHDK and CDR2 SYGVNS. The CDR3 loop reads CASSNREGGQPQHF. The CDR3 coding sequence is TGTGCCAGCAGTAACAGGGAAGGCGGTCAGCCCCAGCATTTT. Combining the CDR3 with reference TRBV25-1 and TRBJ1-5 gives the whole variable domain EADIYQTPRYLVIGTGKKITLECSQTMGHDKMYWYQQDPGMELHLIHYSYGVNSTEKGDLSSESTVSRIRTEHFPLTLESARPSHTSQYLCASSNREGGQPQHFGDGTRLSIL.

The chain links TRBV5-1 to TRBJ2-5, with TRBD1 as a possible D gene (6 bases). The DNA end lines up better with TRBJ2-7; the J call may be wrong. The germline V gene encodes CDR1 SGHRS and CDR2 YFSETQ. This CDR3 has 14 residues. In nucleotides, the CDR3 is TGCGCCAGCAGCTCGAATTCAGGGGTCAACGAGCAGTACTTC. Translating it yields CASSSNSGVNEQYF.

The rearrangement joins TRBV2 to TRBJ2-1, with 9 positions matching TRBD1. This CDR3 has 18 amino acids. J lost 7 bases, V lost 5 bases, and 18 bases had no gene match. The germline CDR1 and CDR2 sequences are SNHLY and FYNNEI. The CDR3 loop reads CASSSGRDREWGINEQFF. The CDR3 region has the DNA TGTGCCAGCAGTTCGGGCCGGGACAGGGAATGGGGAATAAATGAGCAGTTCTTC.

This clonotype has only a few counts. The gene calls are TRBV2 and TRBJ2-7; perhaps TRBD2 as D (5 bases). CDR1 and CDR2 from the germline V gene are SNHLY and FYNNEI. The CDR3 covers 13 residues. Deletions cut 2 bases from V and 5 bases from J, with 10 bases between. CDR3 sequence: CASSEMASHEQYF. The CDR3 coding sequence is TGTGCCAGCAGTGAAATGGCTAGCCACGAGCAGTACTTC.

This clonotype appeared a few times. The V gene is TRBV30, the J gene TRBJ2-7; 9 nucleotides align to TRBD2. Losses at the gene ends were 0 bases for V and 1 base for J; bases not matched to a gene: 7. The length of the CDR3 is 16 residues. The germline V gene encodes CDR1 GTSNPN and CDR2 SVGIG (reference sequence). The CDR3: CAWSVRSGGKSYEQYF. The CDR3 region has the DNA TGTGCCTGGAGTGTACGAAGCGGGGGGAAATCCTACGAGCAGTACTTC.

This clonotype was seen many times. J is TRBJ2-7 and V is TRBV12-3 or TRBV12-4; no clear D. Between the trimmed V and J ends, which lost 6 bases and 0 bases, there was a span of 12 bases. CDR3 length: 14 residues. CDR3 nucleotide sequence: TGTGCCAGCAGCACAGAATCTGGCTCCTACGAGCAGTACTTC. Protein: CASSTESGSYEQYF.

This clonotype was picked up a small number of times. This chain links TRBV4-1 with TRBJ2-1; 9 nucleotides agree with TRBD1. The V gene end was trimmed by 1 base and the J gene end by 4 bases; junction bases not matched to a gene: 8. The CDR3 runs 17 residues. Germline assignment: CDR1 MGHRA and CDR2 YSYEKL. DNA of the CDR3: TGCGCCAGCAGCCAAGGTCCGGGACAGGGATATTACAATGAGCAGTTCTTC. The encoded protein is CASSQGPGQGYYNEQFF.

This sequence joins TRBV28 and TRBJ2-5; D is tentatively TRBD1 or TRBD2 (5 bases each). Trimming shortened V by 5 bases and J by 1 base, and 17 bases separated the two germline ends. Germline assignment: CDR1 MDHEN and CDR2 SYDVKM. This CDR3 has 16 amino acids. The DNA for the CDR3 is TGTGCCAGCAGTACCAACCGGGGCCGATTCCAAGAGACCCAGTACTTC. It encodes CASSTNRGRFQETQYF.

The rearrangement joins TRBV12-3 or TRBV12-4 to TRBJ1-2; possibly TRBD1 for D (6 bases). The CDR3 runs to 15 residues. The V gene lost 6 bases and the J gene lost 4 bases, with 18 bases spanning the gap. The CDR3 reads CASRRGEQGSYGYTF. Written as DNA, the CDR3 is TGTGCCAGCAGGAGAGGGGAACAGGGTAGCTATGGCTACACCTTC.

In this sample, this clonotype turned up a few times. The chain employs TRBV7-9 and TRBJ1-5; D is uncertain. The CDR3 contains 18 residues. V was pared by 1 base and J by 1 base, with 17 bases between. CDR1 and CDR2 (germline): SEHNR, FQNEAQ (reference sequence). CDR3 loop: CASSLGSTAIESNQPQHF. CDR3 bases: TGTGCCAGCAGCTTAGGGAGTACAGCGATTGAGAGCAATCAGCCCCAGCATTTT. The full variable domain, with the rest looked up from reference TRBV7-9 and TRBJ1-5, is DTGVSQNPRHKITKRGQNVTFRCDPISEHNRLYWYRQTLGQGPEFLTYFQNEAQLEKSRLLSDRFSAERPKGSFSTLEIQRTEQGDSAMYLCASSLGSTAIESNQPQHFGDGTRLSIL.

The chain couples TRBV12-3 or TRBV12-4 to TRBJ2-3; a possible D gene is TRBD2 (6 bases). The CDR3 totals 13 residues. V lost 6 bases and J 4 bases, leaving 11 bases between the germline ends. CDR3 nucleotide sequence: TGTGCCAGCAGCAGGGACTCCCCAGATACGCAGTATTTT. It codes for CASSRDSPDTQYF.

A word on this clonotype: A much more abundant neighbour one base away suggests this may be a read error. The rearrangement links TRBV9 to TRBJ1-2; D uncertain. The V gene's germline CDR1 is SGDLS and CDR2 YYNGEE. This CDR3 contains 11 residues. The CDR3, as DNA: TGTGCCTGCAGACGGGACTATGGCTACACCTTC. It is translated as CACRRDYGYTF.

The rearrangement links TRBV4-3 to TRBJ2-3; TRBD2 aligns across 8 bases. CDR1 is LGHNA and CDR2 is YSLEER in the germline V gene. Losses at the gene ends were 6 bases for V and 2 bases for J; bases not matched to a gene: 10. This CDR3 spans 16 amino acids. The CDR3 spells CASSRRGAPSTDTQYF. The CDR3 DNA reads TGCGCCAGCAGTAGGCGGGGGGCCCCTTCCACAGATACGCAGTATTTT.

The chain recombines TRBV12-3 or TRBV12-4 with TRBJ2-2; 10 bases agree with TRBD1. This CDR3 contains 18 residues. The V gene end was trimmed by 1 base and the J gene end by 0 bases; junction bases not matched to a gene: 5. CDR3: CASSLVVGQGANTGELFF. In nucleotides, the CDR3 is TGTGCCAGCAGTTTAGTCGTCGGACAGGGGGCGAACACCGGGGAGCTGTTTTTT.

The chain employs TRBV11-2 and TRBJ2-5; the D is unclear. The CDR3 is 16 amino acids. Trimming pared 0 bases from V and 0 bases from J, leaving 11 bases between. CDR1 and CDR2 from the germline V gene are SGHAT and FQNNGV. The CDR3 coding sequence is TGTGCCAGCAGCTTAGATTTGCTGACGTACCAAGAGACCCAGTACTTC. This encodes CASSLDLLTYQETQYF.

This sequence joins TRBV12-3 or TRBV12-4 and TRBJ1-1; D is possibly TRBD1 (5 bases). V dropped 5 bases and J dropped 4 bases, with 17 bases sitting between them. This CDR3 comprises 15 residues. The CDR3 coding sequence is TGTGCCAGCAGTCACCTTGGGGGTGAGGCCACTGAAGCTTTCTTT. Its translation: CASSHLGGEATEAFF.

Details on this clonotype: A junction end diverges from the germline sequence, so it may reflect a read error. The chain links TRBV4-3 to TRBJ2-3; maybe TRBD1 (6 bases). The CDR3 loop spans 17 amino acids. Germline values: CDR1 LGHNA, CDR2 YSLEER. CDR3 sequence reads: CPSSQERDDTGRDTHYF. DNA for the CDR3: TGCCCCAGCAGCCAAGAACGGGACGACACAGGGCGCGATACGCACTATTTT.

This clonotype occurred once. A much bigger clone sits one base away, suggesting this may be a read error. This chain uses TRBV20-1 with TRBJ2-3; D call uncertain. The CDR3 has 12 amino acids. Trimming pared 5 bases from V and 2 bases from J, leaving 8 bases between. Germline V gene data show CDR1 as DFQATT and CDR2 as SNEGSKA (reference sequence). In nucleotides, the CDR3 is TGCAGTGCTCCCCAGCCCACAGATACGCAGTATTTT. It is translated as CSAPQPTDTQYF.

This clonotype appeared a few times. The chain carries TRBV6-2 or TRBV6-3 and TRBJ2-1; TRBD1 matches at 7 bases. CDR1 and CDR2 (germline): MNHEY, SVGEGT. The ends lost 7 bases at V and 5 bases at J; junction bases unmatched: 11. This CDR3 has 15 residues. The CDR3 sequence is CASIVRGGVNNEQFF. CDR3 DNA sequence: TGTGCCAGCATAGTTAGAGGGGGCGTCAACAATGAGCAGTTCTTC.

This clonotype was detected only a few times. This chain links TRBV6-5 with TRBJ1-4, with 10 positions matching TRBD1. Losses at the gene ends were 2 bases for V and 0 bases for J; bases not matched to a gene: 18. Germline lookup yields CDR1 MNHEY and CDR2 SVGAGI. The CDR3 totals 22 residues. The CDR3 loop reads CASSYTLRDRGSGAATNEKLFF. The DNA for the CDR3 is TGTGCCAGCAGTTACACCCTCCGGGACAGGGGTTCTGGAGCCGCAACTAATGAAAAACTGTTTTTT.

This clonotype was seen a handful of times. The J gene is TRBJ1-6, the V gene TRBV20-1; tentative D call: TRBD1 (6 bases). V lost 2 bases, J lost 4 bases, and 18 bases lay in between. This CDR3 is 17 amino acids long. The germline CDR1 and CDR2 sequences are DFQATT and SNEGSKA (reference sequence). The CDR3 DNA is TGCAGTGCTAGAAGGGAAGGGGGGCGACAGTATAATTCACCCCTCCACTTT. This encodes CSARREGGRQYNSPLHF.

This rearrangement joins TRBV7-9 to TRBJ2-2, with a possible D match to TRBD2 (6 bases). The germline V and J ends were trimmed by 5 bases and 7 bases, with 29 bases remaining between them. Germline CDR1 reads SEHNR; CDR2 reads FQNEAQ (reference sequence). This CDR3 has 19 amino acids. CDR3 nucleotides: TGTGCCAGCAGCCCCTCAGGGAGGAGGGGCCCGAGAAAGGACGGGGAGCTGTTTTTT. Translated: CASSPSGRRGPRKDGELFF.